Below are 16 T cell receptor beta chains sequenced from a single sample in a study of early T cells in non-severe SARS-CoV-2 infection. TCRdb re-derived calls from the 5' RACE reads in MiXCR, one entry per CDR3 protein. The sample includes approximately 49,000 distinct CDR3 sequences, 10% to 15% of them seen just once. The sample consisted of whole blood. The receptors here all came from an adult who was a healthcare worker with PCR-confirmed SARS-CoV-2 infection or an uninfected control (not recorded which).

This clonotype was seen at least ten times. This sequence joins TRBV20-1 and TRBJ2-1; perhaps D is TRBD1 or TRBD2 (5 bases each). V lost 6 bases and J lost 3, with 15 bases in between. The CDR3 runs 14 residues. CDR1 is DFQATT, CDR2 SNEGSKA, per germline (reference sequence). The CDR3 here is CSAVPGAYYNEQFF. The DNA of the CDR3 is TGCAGTGCCGTCCCCGGGGCGTACTACAATGAGCAGTTCTTC.

V usage is TRBV4-2 and J usage is TRBJ2-2, with 12 bases identical to TRBD2. V lost 4 bases to trimming and J lost 2 bases; unmatched junction nucleotides: 2. Germline CDR1 is LGHNA and CDR2 is YNFKEQ. The CDR3 has 16 amino acids. CDR3 sequence reads: CASSRGLAGNTGELFF. CDR3 coding DNA: TGTGCCAGCAGCCGCGGACTAGCGGGAAACACCGGGGAGCTGTTTTTT.

The chain employs TRBV15 and TRBJ2-2, with a weak D call TRBD1 (5 bases). CDR1 is LNHNV, CDR2 YYDKDF, per germline (reference sequence). Trimming shortened V by 9 bases and J by 1 base, and 15 bases separated the two germline ends. The CDR3 is made up of 15 amino acids. The CDR3 loop reads CATPGRGENTGELFF. The CDR3 nucleotides are TGTGCCACGCCCGGTAGGGGCGAGAACACCGGGGAGCTGTTTTTT.

This clonotype has more than one count but fewer than ten. This chain joins TRBV18 and TRBJ2-3, with a possible D match to TRBD2 (6 bases). In germline, CDR1 is KGHSH, CDR2 LQKENI. The CDR3 length is 16 residues. V was clipped by 3 bases and J by 5 bases, with 18 bases between them. As DNA, the CDR3 is TGTGCCAGCTCACCGTCCGGGAGCCCTGCGGTAGATACGCAGTATTTT. Translation: CASSPSGSPAVDTQYF.

This clonotype was seen repeatedly, ten times or more. The chain recombines TRBV6-8 with TRBJ1-5; TRBD1 aligns across 9 bases. The CDR3 is 18 amino acids. Germline V gene lookup returns CDR1 MNHGY and CDR2 SAAAGT. V gave up 4 bases and J gave up 4 bases; unmatched junction bases: 14. CDR3: CASSSGVRRGTGNQPQHF. CDR3 in DNA: TGTGCCAGCAGTTCAGGAGTGAGACGTGGGACAGGGAATCAGCCCCAGCATTTT.

The CDR3 sequence: CASSPGLAGEADTQYF. The CDR3 DNA reads TGCGCCAGCAGCCCGGGACTAGCGGGGGAGGCAGATACGCAGTATTTT. The J gene is TRBJ2-3, the V gene TRBV5-1, with 14 bases identical to TRBD2. V dropped 4 bases and J dropped 4; count of bases not matched to a gene: 5. Germline CDR1 SGHRS, CDR2 YFSETQ. This CDR3 has 16 residues.

At least ten counts were recorded for this clonotype. The chain links TRBV10-3 to TRBJ1-1; the match to TRBD1 covers 8 bases. Trimming took 6 bases from V and 4 from J; bases not matched to a gene: 4. The germline V gene has CDR1 ENHRY and CDR2 SYGVKD. The CDR3 contains 13 residues. In nucleotides, the CDR3 is TGTGCCATCAGCCACACAGGGGGCACTGAAGCTTTCTTT. Translated: CAISHTGGTEAFF.

This clonotype was counted only a few times. The rearrangement links TRBV29-1 to TRBJ2-5; D call uncertain. Germline values: CDR1 SQVTM, CDR2 ANQGSEA. This CDR3 region has 15 residues. V lost 5 bases, J lost 2 bases, and 18 bases lay in between. CDR3 protein: CSVKRTAYPQETQYF. CDR3 in DNA: TGCAGCGTTAAAAGAACCGCCTACCCACAAGAGACCCAGTACTTC.

The sample holds many counts of this clonotype. This chain connects TRBV20-1 to TRBJ1-6, with 9 bases fitting TRBD1. This CDR3 has 16 residues. Germline-derived CDR1 and CDR2 are DFQATT and SNEGSKA (reference sequence). J lost 5 bases, V lost 2 bases, and 7 bases had no gene match. CDR3 bases: TGCAGTGCTAGACCATTAGGACAGGGGAATAATTCACCCCTCCACTTT. Protein sequence: CSARPLGQGNNSPLHF.

This clonotype has at least ten counts. V is TRBV7-9 and J is TRBJ1-5; TRBD1 aligns across 8 bases. Germline V gene data show CDR1 as SEHNR and CDR2 as FQNEAQ (reference sequence). The CDR3 covers 14 residues. V gave up 1 base and J gave up 7 bases; unmatched junction bases: 3. CDR3 protein: CASSLGTGWQPQHF. The CDR3 DNA is TGTGCCAGCAGCTTAGGGACAGGGTGGCAGCCCCAGCATTTT.

This clonotype has ten or more counts. The V gene is TRBV10-3, the J gene TRBJ1-1; D uncertain. The CDR3 consists of 17 residues. Trimming pared 6 bases from V and 0 bases from J, leaving 20 bases between. The germline CDR1 and CDR2 sequences are ENHRY and SYGVKD. Here the CDR3 reads CAIRPHSGGLMNTEAFF. The CDR3, as DNA: TGTGCCATCAGGCCGCATTCGGGCGGCCTAATGAACACTGAAGCTTTCTTT.

This clonotype appeared a few times. The J gene is TRBJ2-5, the V gene TRBV29-1, with D possibly being TRBD1 (8 bases). The V and J ends lost 7 bases and 4 bases respectively, with 22 bases between them. This CDR3 spans 15 amino acids. Germline CDR1 and CDR2: SQVTM and ANQGSEA. In DNA form, the CDR3 reads TGCAGCGCCGGGGGGTTGGCAGGGGGCGCAGAGACCCAGTACTTC. It is translated as CSAGGLAGGAETQYF.

This clonotype occurred a few times. V gene TRBV29-1 combines with J gene TRBJ2-3; 7 positions match TRBD1. Germline CDR1 reads SQVTM; CDR2 reads ANQGSEA. V shed 5 bases and J 5 bases; nucleotides not matched to a gene: 1. There are 11 residues in the CDR3. CDR3 sequence (DNA): TGCAGCGTTCGACAGGGAGATACGCAGTATTTT. The encoded protein is CSVRQGDTQYF.

The chain joins TRBV6-2 or TRBV6-3 to TRBJ2-1; D not resolved. The CDR3 runs to 16 residues. Germline CDR1 and CDR2: MNHEY and SVGEGT. V was clipped by 0 bases and J by 0 bases, with 9 bases between them. CDR3 protein: CASSYSARTSYNEQFF. The CDR3 region has the DNA TGTGCCAGCAGTTACTCGGCCAGGACCTCCTACAATGAGCAGTTCTTC.

This clonotype was seen only a few times. This chain uses TRBV12-5 with TRBJ1-5; TRBD1 matches at 7 bases. Trimming removed 6 bases from V and 6 bases from J; junction bases left unmatched: 5. CDR1 LGHNT and CDR2 FRNRAP come from the germline V gene. The CDR3 runs to 13 residues. The CDR3 loop is CASGPTGSQPQHF. The CDR3, as DNA: TGTGCTAGTGGCCCGACAGGGAGTCAGCCCCAGCATTTT.

This clonotype was picked up a small number of times. The rearrangement uses TRBV20-1 and TRBJ2-5, with D possibly being TRBD1 or TRBD2 (5 bases each). V lost 2 bases and J 1 base, leaving 8 bases between the germline ends. Per the germline V gene, CDR1 is DFQATT and CDR2 is SNEGSKA (reference sequence). CDR3 length: 13 amino acids. The CDR3 DNA sequence: TGCAGTGCTAGACTTGGGGGCCAAGAGACCCAGTACTTC. It is translated as CSARLGGQETQYF.